This T cell receptor beta chain was identified in a study of T cells in Graves' hyperthyroidism and ophthalmopathy. Across the whole study: Pretreatment peripheral blood was obtained at initial diagnosis. Study-wide findings and caveats: Model predictions of ophthalmopathy came a median approximately seven months before onset. Ophthalmopathy was told apart from stable hyperthyroidism by a 13 V-J model.

Disease lasting under 3 months, a NOSPECS grade of at least 4, and a Clinical Activity Score of at least 3 were features of the ophthalmopathy patients. At least ten counts were recorded for this clonotype. The target antigen is unknown. Amplified regions were TCR beta CDR3 sequences from RNA transcripts. A first-round RT-PCR of the TCR CDR3 used the HTBI primer set. In TCRdb, the multiplex PCR reads were re-called with MiXCR into one record per CDR3 protein. The table has approximately 410,000 distinct CDR3 sequences, 14% to 15% seen once. Trimming pared 8 bases from V and 0 bases from J, leaving 11 bases between. This CDR3 region has 13 residues. CDR1 MGHDK and CDR2 SYGVNS come from the germline V gene.

The rearrangement links TRBV25-1 to TRBJ2-7; D possibly corresponds to TRBD2 (5 bases). The receptor was derived from a man aged 18 to 29 with Graves' ophthalmopathy. Specimen: blood. The CDR3 DNA reads TGTGCCAGCTTCGGGGATAACTCCTACGAGCAGTACTTC. This sequence encodes CASFGDNSYEQYF.